This passage covers 29 T cell receptor beta chains from one sample sequenced in a study of T cells after yellow fever vaccination (dated by TCRdb to between 2018 and 2021). Library preparation employed 5' RACE. Sequencer: Illumina HiSeq 2500. TCRdb passed the public sequencing reads through fastp at Q25 and MiXCR, retaining productive beta sequences. A single entry per CDR3 protein holds the most common genes and DNA from its merged rows. The sample includes hundreds of thousands of distinct CDR3 sequences, with about 13% observed a single time. The ten largest clonotypes hold 11% to 15% of the sample. What this sample's treatment or condition label stands for: live attenuated yellow fever vaccine strain. The sequencing here drew on PBMCs, taken on the day of the yellow fever booster vaccination. Every receptor here comes from a man aged 25-45 years who received the YFV17D yellow fever vaccine.

The chain joins TRBV20-1 to TRBJ2-7, with 7 nucleotides matching TRBD2. CDR3 size: 13 residues. Germline V lookup: CDR1 DFQATT, CDR2 SNEGSKA (reference sequence). The ends lost 6 bases at V and 2 bases at J; junction bases unmatched: 7. The CDR3, as DNA: TGCAGTGCCGATACTAGCGACCCCTACGAGCAGTACTTC. It translates to CSADTSDPYEQYF.

The chain employs TRBV29-1 and TRBJ2-1; 11 nucleotides match TRBD2. Per the germline V gene, CDR1 is SQVTM and CDR2 is ANQGSEA. CDR3 length: 11 residues. The CDR3 region is CSISSGGEQFF. CDR3 bases: TGCAGTATTTCTAGCGGGGGGGAGCAGTTCTTC.

The rearrangement links TRBV3-1 to TRBJ2-7; 9 nucleotides line up with TRBD1. The length of the CDR3 is 12 residues. The V segment lost 11 bases and the J segment 5 bases; nucleotides outside the gene matches: 7. From germline, CDR1 is LGHDT and CDR2 YNNKEL (reference sequence). CDR3: CAAGTGSHEQYF. The CDR3 nucleotides read TGTGCCGCGGGGACAGGGAGCCACGAGCAGTACTTC.

This rearrangement joins TRBV19 to TRBJ2-3; 8 nucleotides agree with TRBD2. V shed 5 bases, J shed 4 bases, and the junction held 5 bases outside the gene matches. Per germline, CDR1 LNHDA and CDR2 SQIVND (reference sequence). The CDR3 loop spans 14 amino acids. The CDR3 region is CASSWGLGADTQYF. The CDR3 region has the DNA TGTGCCAGTAGTTGGGGACTAGGCGCAGATACGCAGTATTTT.

The V call is TRBV10-3, the J call TRBJ2-1; TRBD2 matches 10 bases. V shed 7 bases, J shed 5 bases, and the junction held 20 bases outside the gene matches. The CDR3 has 19 residues. Germline CDR1 is ENHRY and CDR2 is SYGVKD. CDR3 loop: CAIKSAQGNEREGHNEQFF. The DNA of the CDR3 is TGTGCCATCAAGAGCGCACAGGGTAACGAGCGGGAGGGTCACAATGAGCAGTTCTTC.

The chain recombines TRBV3-1 with TRBJ2-7, with D possibly called TRBD1 or TRBD2 (5 bases each). V lost 1 base to trimming and J lost 3 bases, with 13 bases between them. The length of the CDR3 is 15 residues. Germline-derived CDR1 and CDR2 are LGHDT and YNNKEL (reference sequence). The CDR3 is CASSQAGDRSYEQYF. Here the CDR3 DNA reads TGTGCCAGCAGCCAAGCCGGGGACCGAAGCTACGAGCAGTACTTC.

This clonotype occurred a few times. The V gene is TRBV28, the J gene TRBJ2-3; 12 bases line up with TRBD1. This CDR3 has 18 amino acids. The V gene's germline CDR1 is MDHEN and CDR2 SYDVKM. J lost 6 bases, V lost 5 bases, and 15 bases had no gene match. The CDR3 region is CASSGTGGASVPMDTQYF. Here the CDR3 DNA reads TGTGCCAGCAGTGGGACAGGGGGCGCGTCGGTGCCGATGGATACGCAGTATTTT.

This clonotype has only a few counts. J is TRBJ2-1 and V is TRBV29-1; weak D call: TRBD2 (6 bases). Between the trimmed V and J ends, which lost 4 bases and 0 bases, there was a span of 13 bases. This CDR3 contains 15 residues. Germline V lookup: CDR1 SQVTM, CDR2 ANQGSEA. CDR3 sequence (DNA): TGCAGCGTTGCCAGTAGCGGAAGCTCCTACAATGAGCAGTTCTTC. Translating it yields CSVASSGSSYNEQFF.

The J gene is TRBJ2-1, the V gene TRBV29-1; 9 bases fit TRBD2. CDR3 length equals 17 residues. Germline V CDR1 and CDR2: SQVTM, ANQGSEA. With V trimmed by 8 bases and J by 6 bases, 20 bases remained unmatched. DNA of the CDR3: TGCAGCCACAACATGTGTATGGGGACTAGCAGGTGCAATGAGCAGTTCTTC. This sequence encodes CSHNMCMGTSRCNEQFF.

The table lists this clonotype with a few counts. This rearrangement joins TRBV9 to TRBJ2-3; D tentatively fits TRBD1 or TRBD2 (5 bases each). The CDR3 runs to 16 residues. Germline CDR1 and CDR2: SGDLS and YYNGEE. Trimming took 6 bases from V and 2 from J, leaving 19 bases between them. The DNA for the CDR3 is TGTGCCAGCACACCCCACCCACGGGGCTACACAGATACGCAGTATTTT. Its translation is CASTPHPRGYTDTQYF.

This chain links TRBV12-3 or TRBV12-4 with TRBJ2-1; no clear D. Trimming pared 3 bases from V and 7 bases from J, leaving 13 bases between. The CDR3 sequence is 14 residues long. The CDR3 here is CASSFDPGRNEQFF. DNA for the CDR3: TGTGCCAGCAGTTTTGACCCCGGAAGGAATGAGCAGTTCTTC.

V usage is TRBV12-3 or TRBV12-4 and J usage is TRBJ1-6, with D perhaps TRBD1 (6 bases). V was shortened by 6 bases and J by 9 bases, with 12 bases between the two germline ends. This CDR3 is built from 13 residues. The CDR3 region has the DNA TGTGCCAGCAGGCGGGGGGCTGGTTCACCCCTCCACTTT. It encodes CASRRGAGSPLHF.

This clonotype showed up just a few times. CDR3 nucleotides: TGTGCCAGCAGTTCCTCGACCGTGACCTACGAGCAGTACTTC. It specifies CASSSSTVTYEQYF. This chain joins TRBV6-5 and TRBJ2-7, with D hard to call. V shed 4 bases and J shed 2 bases, with 12 bases lying between them. The V gene's germline CDR1 is MNHEY and CDR2 SVGAGI. The CDR3 is 14 residues long.

This clonotype was detected ten times or more. This chain uses TRBV7-9 with TRBJ2-4, with unresolved D. Germline lookup yields CDR1 SEHNR and CDR2 FQNEAQ (reference sequence). CDR3 length equals 17 residues. The germline V and J ends were trimmed by 4 bases and 5 bases, with 21 bases remaining between them. CDR3: CASSSPIPDPYENIQYF. Written as DNA, the CDR3 is TGTGCCAGCAGCTCCCCTATTCCCGATCCCTATGAAAACATTCAGTACTTC.

This clonotype was seen more than once but under ten times. The rearrangement links TRBV7-6 to TRBJ2-1; 9 nucleotides match TRBD2. The CDR3 length is 20 residues. Germline-derived CDR1 and CDR2 are SGHVS and FNYEAQ. V dropped 5 bases and J dropped 0; count of bases not matched to a gene: 17. The CDR3 sequence: CASSRTSARGLSSSYNEQFF. Here the CDR3 DNA reads TGTGCCAGCAGCCGGACTAGCGCCAGAGGGTTGTCGAGCTCCTACAATGAGCAGTTCTTC.

The V call is TRBV12-3 or TRBV12-4, the J call TRBJ1-1; tentative D call: TRBD1 (5 bases). Trimming took 5 bases from V and 8 from J, leaving 9 bases between them. The CDR3 runs to 11 residues. The CDR3 loop is CASSRTNEAFF. Written as DNA, the CDR3 is TGTGCCAGCAGTCGGACAAACGAAGCTTTCTTT.

This clonotype was found a few times. The V call is TRBV12-3 or TRBV12-4, the J call TRBJ2-7; D may be TRBD1 (6 bases). The germline V and J ends were trimmed by 7 bases and 4 bases, with 14 bases remaining between them. The CDR3 is made up of 13 amino acids. Here the CDR3 DNA reads TGTGCCAGCACCACAGGGTACGGTTACGAGCAGTACTTC. It encodes CASTTGYGYEQYF.

The gene calls are TRBV2 and TRBJ2-6; tentative D call: TRBD1 (6 bases). Per germline, CDR1 SNHLY and CDR2 FYNNEI. The length of the CDR3 is 17 residues. V shed 2 bases and J shed 0 bases, with 11 bases lying between them. CDR3 loop: CASSERRGGSGANVLTF. In DNA, the CDR3 is TGTGCCAGCAGTGAAAGGAGAGGGGGCTCTGGGGCCAACGTCCTGACTTTC. Together with reference TRBV2 and TRBJ2-6, the CDR3 gives the full variable domain: EPEVTQTPSHQVTQMGQEVILRCVPISNHLYFYWYRQILGQKVEFLVSFYNNEISEKSEIFDDQFSVERPDGSNFTLKIRSTKLEDSAMYFCASSERRGGSGANVLTFGAGSRLTVL.

The rearrangement uses TRBV7-2 and TRBJ1-1; D gene ambiguous. The CDR3 extends over 13 amino acids. V was cut by 3 bases and J by 5 bases, with 10 bases left in between. Germline loops: CDR1 SGHTA, CDR2 FQGNSA. CDR3 region: CASSLAQPTEAFF. CDR3 coding DNA: TGTGCCAGCAGCTTGGCCCAGCCAACTGAAGCTTTCTTT.

In this sample, this clonotype turned up many times. The chain joins TRBV12-3 or TRBV12-4 to TRBJ2-7; 12 bases agree with TRBD2. The CDR3 is 15 residues long. V shed 2 bases, J shed 5 bases, and the junction held 4 bases outside the gene matches. For the CDR3, the DNA is TGTGCCAGCAGTTTACCTAGCGGGAGGGCCAACGAGCAGTACTTC. The encoded protein is CASSLPSGRANEQYF.

This clonotype was counted a few times. The chain has TRBV7-9 and TRBJ2-5, with D maybe TRBD2 (6 bases). This CDR3 region has 16 residues. Between the trimmed V and J ends, which lost 1 base and 3 bases, there was a span of 15 bases. Germline values: CDR1 SEHNR, CDR2 FQNEAQ (reference sequence). CDR3 region: CASSLVPGTFKETQYF. As DNA, the CDR3 is TGTGCCAGCAGCTTAGTTCCCGGGACTTTCAAAGAGACCCAGTACTTC.

V is TRBV27 and J is TRBJ2-1; 7 positions agree with TRBD1. The germline V gene encodes CDR1 MNHEY and CDR2 SMNVEV (reference sequence). The trim removed 8 bases at V and 0 bases at J, leaving 4 bases unmatched. The CDR3 has 14 residues. For the CDR3, the DNA is TGTGCCAGCGGGGGACAGAGCTCCTACAATGAGCAGTTCTTC. The encoded protein is CASGGQSSYNEQFF.

In this sample, this clonotype turned up a few times. The chain recombines TRBV27 with TRBJ2-3; D is perhaps TRBD2 (7 bases). Trimming pared 3 bases from V and 9 bases from J, leaving 13 bases between. Looked up from germline, CDR1 is MNHEY and CDR2 is SMNVEV (reference sequence). This CDR3 has 13 amino acids. DNA for the CDR3: TGTGCCAGCAGTTTGGGGGGGCGAAGGACGCAGTATTTT. Protein product: CASSLGGRRTQYF.

For this clonotype: One end of the junction varies from germline; a read error may be responsible. This chain joins TRBV20-1 and TRBJ2-1, with TRBD2 identical over 8 bases. The CDR3 has 16 amino acids. Germline CDR1 reads DFQATT; CDR2 reads SNEGSKA (reference sequence). The CDR3: CCASELGSGMDNEQFF. The CDR3 coding sequence is TGCTGTGCTAGCGAATTAGGTAGCGGGATGGACAATGAGCAGTTCTTC.

This chain joins TRBV4-2 and TRBJ2-1; 10 bases are a match to TRBD1. The V segment lost 1 base and the J segment 0 bases; nucleotides outside the gene matches: 12. This CDR3 is 20 amino acids long. Germline loops: CDR1 LGHNA, CDR2 YNFKEQ. The CDR3 loop is CASSQVLRTGGLSSYNEQFF. In DNA form, the CDR3 reads TGTGCCAGCAGCCAAGTACTAAGGACAGGGGGTCTGAGCTCCTACAATGAGCAGTTCTTC.

The chain couples TRBV7-8 to TRBJ2-5; weak D call: TRBD2 (5 bases). In germline, CDR1 is SGHVS, CDR2 FQNEAQ. V was cut by 2 bases and J by 8 bases, with 21 bases left in between. This CDR3 is 16 amino acids long. The CDR3 bases are TGTGCCAGCAGCTTAAGAGAGGGAAGACCCGAGACAACCCAGTACTTC. Its protein is CASSLREGRPETTQYF.

This rearrangement joins TRBV27 to TRBJ2-4; 10 bases line up with TRBD1. V lost 5 bases and J lost 6; bases outside the gene matches: 4. This CDR3 comprises 14 residues. The germline CDR1 and CDR2 sequences are MNHEY and SMNVEV (reference sequence). DNA of the CDR3: TGTGCCAGCAGTACCCGGGACAGGGGAAACATTCAGTACTTC. It codes for CASSTRDRGNIQYF.

The chain combines TRBV7-9 with TRBJ1-4, with D perhaps matching TRBD1 (6 bases). Germline V gives CDR1 SEHNR, CDR2 FQNEAQ (reference sequence). V shed 5 bases and J shed 2 bases, with 12 bases lying between them. CDR3 size: 15 residues. The CDR3 loop reads CASSTWGHTNEKLFF. CDR3 nucleotides: TGTGCCAGCAGCACCTGGGGGCATACTAATGAAAAACTGTTTTTT.

A few counts support this clonotype. The CDR3 coding sequence is TGCGCCAGCAGCCTGACAGGGGATTACTATGGCTACACCTTC. It translates to CASSLTGDYYGYTF. V usage is TRBV5-1 and J usage is TRBJ1-2; 8 nucleotides agree with TRBD1. Germline V lookup: CDR1 SGHRS, CDR2 YFSETQ. V dropped 4 bases and J dropped 3; count of bases not matched to a gene: 5. This CDR3 contains 14 residues.